This passage covers 4 T cell receptor beta chains from one sample sequenced in a study of shared clonotypes between healthy human individuals (dated by TCRdb to about 2020). CD8 naive samples were CD45RO-negative cells positively selected for CCR7, giving a CD45RA+CCR7+ population that excluded TemRA cells. The library was obtained by the immunoSEQ multiplex PCR assay. What TCRdb holds here is the immuneACCESS table cut down to in-frame rearrangements. Part of the clones is not present; checked against another copy, under half of the missing clones reflect an unresolved V gene, and the others are unexplained. This sample gives about 870,000 clones in total; almost 95% of them show up just once. Jointly, the top ten make up 24% of the sample. Sequencing was carried out using naive CD8+ T cells sorted from blood. Explained via the paper, the cell subset or site label denotes: CD45RA+CCR7+. The receptors were gathered from a man aged 30-40 years in good health.

This clone was seen just once. J is TRBJ2-1 and V is TRBV5-1; TRBD1 agrees at 10 bases. Trimming removed 4 bases from V and 8 bases from J; junction bases left unmatched: 3. The CDR3 runs 13 residues. Germline lookup yields CDR1 SGHRS and CDR2 YFSETQ. CDR3 sequence reads: CASSDRGQDEQFF. The CDR3 DNA sequence: TGCGCCAGCAGCGACAGGGGGCAAGATGAGCAGTTCTTC.

The V call is TRBV5-1, the J call TRBJ1-1, with no clear D. Germline loops: CDR1 SGHRS, CDR2 YFSETQ. The CDR3 sequence is 14 residues long. Trimming took off 4 bases at V and 2 bases at J, with 12 bases between the two ends. CDR3 in amino acids: CASSPLWGNTEAFF. In nucleotides, the CDR3 is TGCGCCAGCAGCCCCCTCTGGGGTAACACTGAAGCTTTCTTT.

The chain is built from TRBV27 and TRBJ2-3, with 7 positions matching TRBD2. Per germline, CDR1 MNHEY and CDR2 SMNVEV (reference sequence). The CDR3 sequence is 15 residues long. V dropped 3 bases and J dropped 4; count of bases not matched to a gene: 7. The CDR3 region has the DNA TGTGCCAGCAGTTTCTTCGGACTAGGGGCAGATACGCAGTATTTT. Translation gives CASSFFGLGADTQYF.

Worth noting for this clone: Other DNA sequences in this sample translate to the same CDR3. The J gene is TRBJ2-1, the V gene TRBV19, with 16 bases matching TRBD2. The trim removed 3 bases at V and 1 base at J, leaving 3 bases unmatched. CDR1 LNHDA and CDR2 SQIVND come from the germline V gene (reference sequence). CDR3 length: 18 residues. The CDR3 loop is CASSMGLAGGSSYNEQFF. As DNA, the CDR3 is TGTGCCAGTAGTATGGGACTAGCGGGAGGGAGTTCCTACAATGAGCAGTTCTTC.